This T cell receptor (beta chain) was identified during a study of blood T cell repertoires in COVID-19. Background on the study: From T cells, B-cell-depleted T cells, or PBMCs came the material, which was cDNA or gDNA.

The V end lost 0 bases, the J end lost 7 bases, and 10 bases lay between the germline ends. Germline values: CDR1 LGHNA, CDR2 YSLEER. The CDR3 length is 14 residues. In the authors' workflow: Reference gene primer amplification gave nucleated cell count estimates. The method was immunoSEQ multiplex PCR; TCRdb's version includes in-frame clones alone and lacks a portion of them. V and J calls and clone size are as listed in that table; D and trimming were resolved from the DNA. The sample lists 380,000 or so clones; roughly 90% were seen once. Membership in each cohort depended on participant-reported clinical history.

Sequencing input: PBMCs or T cells enriched from blood (not recorded which). The sequence was collected from a woman aged 25 to 45 with acute COVID-19. This chain connects TRBV4-3 to TRBJ1-5, with D uncertain. CDR3 residues: CASSQDIGNQPQHF. CDR3 coding DNA: TGCGCCAGCAGCCAAGATATCGGGAACCAGCCCCAGCATTTT.